At least ten counts were recorded for the clone carrying this TCR beta chain. As yet, its antigen is unknown. The data were obtained in a study of glioma-infiltrating T cells. The study, taken as a whole, reports: Tissue-blood divergence was below expectation in non-neoplastic patients, above in gliomas.

The iRepertoire nested amplicon-rescue multiplex PCR amplified TCR alpha and beta CDR3s from RNA. One-step reverse transcription and amplification started from roughly 100-400 ng of tissue mRNA or PBMC total RNA. TCRdb used MiXCR to reprocess the multiplex PCR reads, holding one entry per CDR3 protein. The sample records approximately 45,000 distinct CDR3 sequences, 20% to 25% being singletons. The specimen sequenced was glioma tissue, nonneoplastic brain tissue, or PBMCs (not recorded which). This TCR was sampled from a human donor with low-grade glioma or glioblastoma, undergoing nonglioma brain surgery, or in good health (not recorded which).

CDR3 sequence: CASKLLLTGELFF. CDR3 in DNA: TGTGCCAGCAAGTTGCTACTCACCGGGGAGCTGTTTTTT. The chain joins TRBV27 to TRBJ2-2; D unclear. Germline CDR1 is MNHEY and CDR2 is SMNVEV (reference sequence). V lost 7 bases and J lost 4, with 10 bases in between. The CDR3 is 13 residues long.